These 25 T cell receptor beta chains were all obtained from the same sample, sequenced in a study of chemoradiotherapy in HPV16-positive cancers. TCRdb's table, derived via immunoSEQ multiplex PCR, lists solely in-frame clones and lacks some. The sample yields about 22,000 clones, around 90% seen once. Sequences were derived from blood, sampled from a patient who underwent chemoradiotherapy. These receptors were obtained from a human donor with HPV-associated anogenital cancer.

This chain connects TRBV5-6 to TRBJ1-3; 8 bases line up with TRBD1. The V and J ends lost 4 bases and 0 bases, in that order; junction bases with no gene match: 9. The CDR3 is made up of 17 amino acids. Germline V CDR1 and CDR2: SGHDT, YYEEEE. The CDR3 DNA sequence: TGTGCCAGCAGCCATGCTTTGGGGACAGGCTCTGGAAACACCATATATTTT. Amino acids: CASSHALGTGSGNTIYF.

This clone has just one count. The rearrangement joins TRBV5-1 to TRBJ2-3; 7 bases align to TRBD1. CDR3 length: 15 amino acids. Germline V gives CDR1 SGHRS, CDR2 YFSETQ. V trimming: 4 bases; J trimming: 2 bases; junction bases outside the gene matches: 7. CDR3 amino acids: CASSPGGPTTDTQYF. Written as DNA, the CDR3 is TGCGCCAGCAGCCCAGGGGGACCCACCACAGATACGCAGTATTTT.

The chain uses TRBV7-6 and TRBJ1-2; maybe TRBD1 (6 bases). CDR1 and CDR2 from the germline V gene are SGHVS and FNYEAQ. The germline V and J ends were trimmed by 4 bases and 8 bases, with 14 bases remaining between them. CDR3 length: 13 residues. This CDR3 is CASSSHYRDGYTF. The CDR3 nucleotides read TGTGCCAGCAGCTCCCACTACAGGGACGGCTACACCTTC.

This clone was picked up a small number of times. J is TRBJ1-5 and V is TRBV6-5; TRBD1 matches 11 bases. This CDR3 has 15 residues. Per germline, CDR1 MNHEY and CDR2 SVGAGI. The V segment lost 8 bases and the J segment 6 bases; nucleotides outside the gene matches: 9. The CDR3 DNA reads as TGTGCCAGCCGGGACAGGGGGGATTCTAGTCAGCCCCAGCATTTT. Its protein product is CASRDRGDSSQPQHF.

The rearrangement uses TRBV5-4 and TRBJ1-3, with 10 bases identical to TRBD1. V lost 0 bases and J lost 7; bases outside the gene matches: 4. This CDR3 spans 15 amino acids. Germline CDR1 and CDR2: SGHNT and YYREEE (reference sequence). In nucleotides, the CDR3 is TGTGCCAGCAGCTTGGGGTCGGGACAGGGGAACACCATATATTTT. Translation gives CASSLGSGQGNTIYF. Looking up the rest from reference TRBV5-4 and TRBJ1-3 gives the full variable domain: ETGVTQSPTHLIKTRGQQVTLRCSSQSGHNTVSWYQQALGQGPQFIFQYYREEENGRGNFPPRFSGLQFPNYSSELNVNALELDDSALYLCASSLGSGQGNTIYFGEGSWLTVV.

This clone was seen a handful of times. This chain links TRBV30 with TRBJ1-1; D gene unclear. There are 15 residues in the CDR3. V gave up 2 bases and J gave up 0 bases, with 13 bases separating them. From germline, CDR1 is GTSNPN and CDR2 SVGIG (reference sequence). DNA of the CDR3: TGTGCCTGGAGTCCGGCAGACCGCATGAACACTGAAGCTTTCTTT. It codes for CAWSPADRMNTEAFF.

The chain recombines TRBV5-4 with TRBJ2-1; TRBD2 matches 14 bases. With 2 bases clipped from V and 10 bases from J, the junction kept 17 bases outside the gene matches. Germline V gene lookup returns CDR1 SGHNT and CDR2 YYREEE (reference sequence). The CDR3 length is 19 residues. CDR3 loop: CASSFPNGLAGGTSLEQFF. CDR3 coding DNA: TGTGCCAGCAGCTTCCCTAATGGACTAGCGGGGGGCACCTCCCTAGAGCAGTTCTTC.

CDR3 sequence: CASRQGGPDTGELFF. The CDR3 DNA follows: TGTGCCAGCAGGCAGGGGGGGCCGGACACCGGGGAGCTGTTTTTT. This chain links TRBV13 with TRBJ2-2, with D perhaps TRBD1 or TRBD2 (7 bases each). V lost 6 bases, J lost 3 bases, and 14 bases lay in between. CDR3 length: 15 amino acids. Germline values: CDR1 PRHDT, CDR2 FYEKMQ (reference sequence).

The CDR3 DNA is TGTGCCAGCAGTATTCAGACGACCGGCAATCAGCCCCAGCATTTT. It translates to CASSIQTTGNQPQHF. This sequence joins TRBV28 and TRBJ1-5; D call uncertain. The ends were cut back, 5 bases at V and 2 bases at J, with 13 bases in the middle. This CDR3 is built from 15 residues. The germline V gene has CDR1 MDHEN and CDR2 SYDVKM.

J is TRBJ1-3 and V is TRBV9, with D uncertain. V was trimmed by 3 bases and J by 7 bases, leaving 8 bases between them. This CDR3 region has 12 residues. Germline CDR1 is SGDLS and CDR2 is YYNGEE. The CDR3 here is CASSASRNTIYF. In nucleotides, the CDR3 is TGTGCCAGCAGCGCGAGTCGGAACACCATATATTTT.

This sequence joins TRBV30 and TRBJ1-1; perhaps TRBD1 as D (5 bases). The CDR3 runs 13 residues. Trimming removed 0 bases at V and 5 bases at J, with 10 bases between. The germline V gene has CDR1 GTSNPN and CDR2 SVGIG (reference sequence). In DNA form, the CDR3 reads TGTGCCTGGAGTGTCAGGGAAGGAACTGAAGCTTTCTTT. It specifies CAWSVREGTEAFF. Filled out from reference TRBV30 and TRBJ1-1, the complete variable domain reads SQTIHQWPATLVQPVGSPLSLECTVEGTSNPNLYWYRQAAGRGLQLLFYSVGIGQISSEVPQNLSASRPQDRQFILSSKKLLLSDSGFYLCAWSVREGTEAFFGQGTRLTVV.

The CDR3 DNA reads TGTGCCACCAGCAGAGACAGGGGGCGCGGCACCGGGGAGCTGTTTTTT. This encodes CATSRDRGRGTGELFF. This chain uses TRBV15 with TRBJ2-2, with 8 bases aligning to TRBD1. The germline V gene encodes CDR1 LNHNV and CDR2 YYDKDF (reference sequence). The ends lost 0 bases at V and 4 bases at J; junction bases unmatched: 4. This CDR3 is 16 amino acids long.

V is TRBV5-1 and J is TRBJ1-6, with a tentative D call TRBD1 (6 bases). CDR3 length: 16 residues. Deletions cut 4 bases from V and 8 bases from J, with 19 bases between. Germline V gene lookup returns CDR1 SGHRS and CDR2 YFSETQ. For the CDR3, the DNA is TGCGCCAGCAGCCTAACACCGGGACATTCTGATTCACCCCTCCACTTT. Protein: CASSLTPGHSDSPLHF. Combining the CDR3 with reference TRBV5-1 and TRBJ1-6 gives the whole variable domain KAGVTQTPRYLIKTRGQQVTLSCSPISGHRSVSWYQQTPGQGLQFLFEYFSETQRNKGNFPGRFSGRQFSNSRSEMNVSTLELGDSALYLCASSLTPGHSDSPLHFGNGTRLTVT.

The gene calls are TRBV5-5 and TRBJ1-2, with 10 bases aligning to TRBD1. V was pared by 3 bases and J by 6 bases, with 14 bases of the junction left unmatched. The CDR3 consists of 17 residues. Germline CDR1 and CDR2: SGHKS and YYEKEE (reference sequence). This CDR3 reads CASSSRGDRGPRNGYTF. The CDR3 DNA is TGTGCCAGCAGCTCCCGAGGTGACAGGGGGCCGAGGAATGGCTACACCTTC.

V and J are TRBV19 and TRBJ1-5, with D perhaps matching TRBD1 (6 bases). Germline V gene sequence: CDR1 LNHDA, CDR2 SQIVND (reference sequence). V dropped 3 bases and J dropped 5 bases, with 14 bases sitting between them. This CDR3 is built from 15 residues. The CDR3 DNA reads TGTGCCAGTAGTATTGGGGGGGGGCCGCATCAGCCCCAGCATTTT. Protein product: CASSIGGGPHQPQHF.

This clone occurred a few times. The CDR3 sequence is CASSDRVSAFF. The DNA of the CDR3 is TGTGCCAGCAGTGACAGGGTTTCAGCTTTCTTT. The J gene is TRBJ1-1, the V gene TRBV28; 7 bases match TRBD1. CDR1 and CDR2 from the germline V gene are MDHEN and SYDVKM. The CDR3 totals 11 residues. The V and J ends lost 5 bases and 10 bases, in that order; junction bases with no gene match: 4.

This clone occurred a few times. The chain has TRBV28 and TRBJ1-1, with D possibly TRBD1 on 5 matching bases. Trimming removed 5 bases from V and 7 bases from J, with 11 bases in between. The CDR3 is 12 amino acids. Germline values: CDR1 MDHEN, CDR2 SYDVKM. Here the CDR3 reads CASSPRDREAFF. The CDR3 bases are TGTGCCAGCAGTCCACGGGACCGTGAAGCTTTCTTT.

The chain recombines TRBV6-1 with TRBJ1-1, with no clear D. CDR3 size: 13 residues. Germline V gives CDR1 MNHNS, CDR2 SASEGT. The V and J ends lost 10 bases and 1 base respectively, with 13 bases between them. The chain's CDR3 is CATLYGENTEAFF. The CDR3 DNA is TGTGCCACTCTCTACGGGGAGAACACTGAAGCTTTCTTT.

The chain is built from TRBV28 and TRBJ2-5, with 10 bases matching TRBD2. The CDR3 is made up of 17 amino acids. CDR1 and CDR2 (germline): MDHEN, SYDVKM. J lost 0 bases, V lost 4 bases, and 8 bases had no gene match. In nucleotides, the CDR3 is TGTGCCAGCAGTTCCCCTAGCGGGGGCCTGTACCAAGAGACCCAGTACTTC. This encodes CASSSPSGGLYQETQYF.

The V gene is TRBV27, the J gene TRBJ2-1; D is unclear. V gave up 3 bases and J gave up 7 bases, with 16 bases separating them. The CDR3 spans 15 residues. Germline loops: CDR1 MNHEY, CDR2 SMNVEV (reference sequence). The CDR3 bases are TGTGCCAGCAGTTTCCTTGGGGATCTTAGAAATGAGCAGTTCTTC. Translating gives CASSFLGDLRNEQFF.

CDR3 residues: CASSLGPANNEQFF. CDR3 DNA: TGTGCCAGCAGCTTAGGTCCAGCGAACAATGAGCAGTTCTTC. V is TRBV11-2 and J is TRBJ2-1, with unresolved D. The CDR3 runs 14 residues. V was pared by 1 base and J by 5 bases, with 9 bases between. Germline assignment: CDR1 SGHAT and CDR2 FQNNGV. Complete variable domain (other parts from reference TRBV11-2 and TRBJ2-1): EAGVAQSPRYKIIEKRQSVAFWCNPISGHATLYWYQQILGQGPKLLIQFQNNGVVDDSQLPKDRFSAERLKGVDSTLKIQPAKLEDSAVYLCASSLGPANNEQFFGPGTRLTVL.

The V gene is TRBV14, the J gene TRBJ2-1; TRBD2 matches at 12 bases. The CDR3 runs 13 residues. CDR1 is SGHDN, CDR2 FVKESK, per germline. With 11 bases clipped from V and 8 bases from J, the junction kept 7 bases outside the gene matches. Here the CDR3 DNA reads TGTGCCCGCCTAGCGGGGGGGCCCGATGAGCAGTTCTTC. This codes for CARLAGGPDEQFF.

CDR3 sequence: CTSSNTLAGTGGPIQYF. The CDR3 DNA is TGCACCAGCAGCAACACCCTGGCCGGGACAGGGGGGCCTATACAGTACTTC. The V gene is TRBV1, the J gene TRBJ2-5; the table's D call, TRBD1, was not checked against the DNA. TRBV1 constitutes a pseudogene. The length of the CDR3 is 17 residues.

The CDR3 DNA reads TGCAGCGTCGGGGGGGCCGATAACTATGGCTACACCTTC. Translation gives CSVGGADNYGYTF. The V gene is TRBV29-1, the J gene TRBJ1-2; TRBD1 might be the D (6 bases). The germline V gene has CDR1 SQVTM and CDR2 ANQGSEA. The CDR3 loop spans 13 amino acids. V was shortened by 6 bases and J by 1 base, with 12 bases between the two germline ends.

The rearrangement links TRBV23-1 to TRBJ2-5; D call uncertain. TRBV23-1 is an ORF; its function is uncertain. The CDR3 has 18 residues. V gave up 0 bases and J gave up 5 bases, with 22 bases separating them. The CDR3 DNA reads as TGCGCCAGCAGTCAATCTCTCGCCAGGTCTGGTTTCCGGGAGACCCAGTACTTC. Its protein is CASSQSLARSGFRETQYF.